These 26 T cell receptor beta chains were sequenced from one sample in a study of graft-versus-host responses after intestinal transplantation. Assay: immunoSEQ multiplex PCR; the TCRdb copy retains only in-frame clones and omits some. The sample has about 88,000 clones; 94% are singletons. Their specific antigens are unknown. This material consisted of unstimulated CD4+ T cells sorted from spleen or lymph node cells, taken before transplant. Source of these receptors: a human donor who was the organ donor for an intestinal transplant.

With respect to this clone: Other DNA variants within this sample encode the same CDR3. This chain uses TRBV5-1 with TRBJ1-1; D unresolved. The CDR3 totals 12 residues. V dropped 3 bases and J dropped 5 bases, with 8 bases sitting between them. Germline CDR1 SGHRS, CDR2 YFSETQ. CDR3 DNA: TGCGCCAGCAGCTACCGTAGTACTGAAGCTTTCTTT. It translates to CASSYRSTEAFF.

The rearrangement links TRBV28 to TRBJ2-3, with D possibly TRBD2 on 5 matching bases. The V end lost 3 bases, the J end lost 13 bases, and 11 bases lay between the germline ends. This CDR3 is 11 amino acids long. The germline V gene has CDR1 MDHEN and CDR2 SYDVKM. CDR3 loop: CASSLGLAKYF. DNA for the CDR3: TGTGCCAGCAGTTTGGGCCTAGCAAAGTATTTT. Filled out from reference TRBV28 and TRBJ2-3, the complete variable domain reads DVKVTQSSRYLVKRTGEKVFLECVQDMDHENMFWYRQDPGLGLRLIYFSYDVKMKEKGDIPEGYSVSREKKERFSLILESASTNQTSMYLCASSLGLAKYFGPGTRLTVL.

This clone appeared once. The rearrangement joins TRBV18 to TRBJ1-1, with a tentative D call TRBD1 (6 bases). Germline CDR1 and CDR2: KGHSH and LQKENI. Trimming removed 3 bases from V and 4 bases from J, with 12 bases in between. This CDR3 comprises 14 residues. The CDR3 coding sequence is TGTGCCAGCTCACCTCTAACAGGGCCCACTGAAGCTTTCTTT. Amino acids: CASSPLTGPTEAFF.

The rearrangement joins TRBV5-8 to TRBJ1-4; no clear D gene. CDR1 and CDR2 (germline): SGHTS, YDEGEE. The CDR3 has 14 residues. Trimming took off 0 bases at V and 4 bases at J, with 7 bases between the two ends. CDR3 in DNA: TGTGCCAGCAGCTTGGATCTCGGTAATGAAAAACTGTTTTTT. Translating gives CASSLDLGNEKLFF.

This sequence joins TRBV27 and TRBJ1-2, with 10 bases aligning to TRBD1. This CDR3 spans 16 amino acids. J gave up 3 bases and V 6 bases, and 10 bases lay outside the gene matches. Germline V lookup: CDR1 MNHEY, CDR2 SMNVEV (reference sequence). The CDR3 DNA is TGTGCCAGCAGCCGGACAGGGGGACACCTCTACTATGGCTACACCTTC. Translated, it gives CASSRTGGHLYYGYTF.

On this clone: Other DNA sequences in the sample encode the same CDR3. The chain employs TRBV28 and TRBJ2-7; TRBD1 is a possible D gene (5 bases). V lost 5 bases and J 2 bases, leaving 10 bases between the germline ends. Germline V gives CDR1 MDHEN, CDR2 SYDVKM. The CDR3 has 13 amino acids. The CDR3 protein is CASSPRQTYEQYF. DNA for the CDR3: TGTGCCAGCAGTCCGAGACAGACCTACGAGCAGTACTTC.

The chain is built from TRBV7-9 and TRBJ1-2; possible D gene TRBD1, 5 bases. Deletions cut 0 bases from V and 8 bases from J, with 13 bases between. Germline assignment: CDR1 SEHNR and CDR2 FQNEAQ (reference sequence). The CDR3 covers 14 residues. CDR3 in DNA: TGTGCCAGCAGCTTAGCGCGGGCAGGGTGGGGCTACACCTTC. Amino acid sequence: CASSLARAGWGYTF. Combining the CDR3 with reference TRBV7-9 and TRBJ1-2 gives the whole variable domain DTGVSQNPRHKITKRGQNVTFRCDPISEHNRLYWYRQTLGQGPEFLTYFQNEAQLEKSRLLSDRFSAERPKGSFSTLEIQRTEQGDSAMYLCASSLARAGWGYTFGSGTRLTVV.

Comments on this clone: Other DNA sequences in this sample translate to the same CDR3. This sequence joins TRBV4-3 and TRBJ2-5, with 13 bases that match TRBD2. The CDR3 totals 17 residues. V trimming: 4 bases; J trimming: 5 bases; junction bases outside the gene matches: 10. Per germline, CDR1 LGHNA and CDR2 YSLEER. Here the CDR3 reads CASSPQRLAGGGETQYF. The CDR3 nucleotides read TGCGCCAGCAGCCCACAAAGACTAGCGGGGGGCGGGGAGACCCAGTACTTC.

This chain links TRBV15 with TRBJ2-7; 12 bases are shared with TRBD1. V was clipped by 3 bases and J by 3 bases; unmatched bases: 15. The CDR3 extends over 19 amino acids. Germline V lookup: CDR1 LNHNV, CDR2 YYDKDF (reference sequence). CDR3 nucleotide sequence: TGTGCCACCAGCAGGCGCCGTCCGGGACAGGGGGCGATTAACTACGAGCAGTACTTC. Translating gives CATSRRRPGQGAINYEQYF.

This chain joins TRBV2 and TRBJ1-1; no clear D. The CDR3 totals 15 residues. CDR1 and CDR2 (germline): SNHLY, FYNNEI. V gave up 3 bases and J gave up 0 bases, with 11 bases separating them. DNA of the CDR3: TGTGCCAGCAGTGACAGAAGTGGGGTGAACACTGAAGCTTTCTTT. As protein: CASSDRSGVNTEAFF.

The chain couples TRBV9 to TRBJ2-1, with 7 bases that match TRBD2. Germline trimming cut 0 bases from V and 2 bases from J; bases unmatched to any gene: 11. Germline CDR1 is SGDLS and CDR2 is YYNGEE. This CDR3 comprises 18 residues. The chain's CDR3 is CASSVATGGGTTYNEQFF. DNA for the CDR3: TGTGCCAGCAGCGTAGCTACCGGGGGAGGGACTACCTACAATGAGCAGTTCTTC.

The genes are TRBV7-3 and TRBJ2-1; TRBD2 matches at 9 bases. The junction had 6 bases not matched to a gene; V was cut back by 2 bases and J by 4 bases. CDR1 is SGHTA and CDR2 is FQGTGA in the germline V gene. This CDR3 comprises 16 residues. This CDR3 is CASSLLRGGPYNEQFF. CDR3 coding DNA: TGTGCCAGCAGCTTATTGCGGGGGGGCCCTTACAATGAGCAGTTCTTC.

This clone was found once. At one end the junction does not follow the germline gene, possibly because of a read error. As DNA, the CDR3 is TGTGCCAGCAGCCGGTTTAACGATGGCTACACCTTC. Amino acid sequence: CASSRFNDGYTF. The V call is TRBV11-3, the J call TRBJ1-2; D uncertain. This CDR3 spans 12 amino acids. CDR1 is SGHNT and CDR2 is YENEEA in the germline V gene. The variable domain in full, completed from reference TRBV11-3 and TRBJ1-2, reads EAGVVQSPRYKIIEKKQPVAFWCNPISGHNTLYWYLQNLGQGPELLIRYENEEAVDDSQLPKDRFSAERLKGVDSTLKIQPAELGDSAVYLCASSRFNDGYTFGSGTRLTVV.

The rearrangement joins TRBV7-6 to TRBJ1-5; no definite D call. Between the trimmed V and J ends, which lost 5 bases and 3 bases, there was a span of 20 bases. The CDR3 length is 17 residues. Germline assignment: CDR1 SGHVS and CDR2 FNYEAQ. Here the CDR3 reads CASSPLPPGDINQPQHF. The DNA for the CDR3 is TGTGCCAGCAGCCCACTCCCCCCAGGAGACATCAATCAGCCCCAGCATTTT.

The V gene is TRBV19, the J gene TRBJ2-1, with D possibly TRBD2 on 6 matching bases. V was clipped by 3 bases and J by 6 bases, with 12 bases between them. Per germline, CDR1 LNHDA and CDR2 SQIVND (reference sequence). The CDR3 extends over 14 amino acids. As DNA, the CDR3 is TGTGCCAGTAGTATCCCGGGAGTTGGCAATGAGCAGTTCTTC. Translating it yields CASSIPGVGNEQFF.

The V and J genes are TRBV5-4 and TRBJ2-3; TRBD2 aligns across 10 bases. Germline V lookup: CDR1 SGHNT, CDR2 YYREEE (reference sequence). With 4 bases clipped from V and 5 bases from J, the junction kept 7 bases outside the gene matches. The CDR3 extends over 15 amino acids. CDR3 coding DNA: TGTGCCAGCAGCAAAGCGGGGGGGCCGATAGATACGCAGTATTTT. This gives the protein CASSKAGGPIDTQYF.

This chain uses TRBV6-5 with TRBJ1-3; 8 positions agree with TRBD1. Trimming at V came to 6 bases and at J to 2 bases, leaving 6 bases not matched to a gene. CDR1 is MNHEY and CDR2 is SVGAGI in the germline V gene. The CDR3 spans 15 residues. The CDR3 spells CASSETGAPGNTIYF. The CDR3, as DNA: TGTGCCAGCAGCGAGACAGGGGCCCCTGGAAACACCATATATTTT.

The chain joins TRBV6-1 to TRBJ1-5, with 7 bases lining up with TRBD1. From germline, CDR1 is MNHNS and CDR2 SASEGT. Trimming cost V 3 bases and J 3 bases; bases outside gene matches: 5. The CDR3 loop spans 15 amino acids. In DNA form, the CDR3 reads TGTGCCAGCAGTGACAGGGGGGCCCCCAATCAGCCCCAGCATTTT. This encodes CASSDRGAPNQPQHF.

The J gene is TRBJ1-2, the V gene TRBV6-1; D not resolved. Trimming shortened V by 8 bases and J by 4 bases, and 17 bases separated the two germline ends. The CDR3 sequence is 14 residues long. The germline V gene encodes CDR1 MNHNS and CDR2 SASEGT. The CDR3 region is CASVSSLGPYGYTF. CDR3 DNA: TGTGCCAGCGTGTCATCTCTCGGGCCCTATGGCTACACCTTC.

The CDR3 DNA sequence: TGTGCCAGAAGCCCCCCCGGGGGAAAACTGTTTTTT. This sequence encodes CARSPPGGKLFF. The rearrangement links TRBV5-3 to TRBJ1-4; D perhaps matches TRBD1 (5 bases). TRBV5-3 is designated an ORF whose function remains uncertain. Between the trimmed V and J ends, which lost 4 bases and 10 bases, there was a span of 11 bases. The CDR3 has 12 residues.

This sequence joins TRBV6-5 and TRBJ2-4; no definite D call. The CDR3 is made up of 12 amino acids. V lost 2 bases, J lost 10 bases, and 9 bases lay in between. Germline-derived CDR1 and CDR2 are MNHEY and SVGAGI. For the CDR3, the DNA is TGTGCCAGCAGTTACGTGCGTGATATTCAGTACTTC. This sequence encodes CASSYVRDIQYF.

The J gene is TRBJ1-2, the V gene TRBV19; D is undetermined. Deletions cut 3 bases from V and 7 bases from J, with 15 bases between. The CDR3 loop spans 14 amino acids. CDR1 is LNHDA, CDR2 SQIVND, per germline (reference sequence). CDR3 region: CASSMLPGISGYTF. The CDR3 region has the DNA TGTGCCAGTAGTATGCTTCCAGGCATCTCTGGCTACACCTTC.

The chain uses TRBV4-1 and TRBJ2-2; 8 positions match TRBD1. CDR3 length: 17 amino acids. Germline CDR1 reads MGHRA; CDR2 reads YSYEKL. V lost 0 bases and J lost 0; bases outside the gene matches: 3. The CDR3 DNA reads TGCGCCAGCAGCCAAGACAGGGGGCCGACGAACACCGGGGAGCTGTTTTTT. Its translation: CASSQDRGPTNTGELFF.

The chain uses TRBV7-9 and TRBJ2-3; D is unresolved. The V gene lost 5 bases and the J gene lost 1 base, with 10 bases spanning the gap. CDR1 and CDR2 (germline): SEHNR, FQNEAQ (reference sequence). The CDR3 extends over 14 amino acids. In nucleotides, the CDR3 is TGTGCCAGCAGCCGGTCCCTGGGCACAGATACGCAGTATTTT. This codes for CASSRSLGTDTQYF.

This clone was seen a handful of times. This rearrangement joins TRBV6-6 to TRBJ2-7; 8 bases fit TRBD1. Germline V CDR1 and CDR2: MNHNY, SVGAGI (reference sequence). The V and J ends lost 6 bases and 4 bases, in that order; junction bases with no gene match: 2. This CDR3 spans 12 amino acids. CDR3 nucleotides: TGTGCCAGCAGGGACAGGGAGTACGAGCAGTACTTC. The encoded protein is CASRDREYEQYF.

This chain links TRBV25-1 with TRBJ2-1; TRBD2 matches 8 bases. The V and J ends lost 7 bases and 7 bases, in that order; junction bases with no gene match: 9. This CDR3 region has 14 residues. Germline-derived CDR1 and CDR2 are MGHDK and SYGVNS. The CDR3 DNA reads TGTGCCAGCACGCTTAGCGGGGCGGGGAATGAGCAGTTCTTC. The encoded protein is CASTLSGAGNEQFF.